The 25 T cell receptor beta chains presented below share a single source sample, sequenced in a study of tumor-infiltrating lymphocytes in primary liver carcinoma. Both blood RNA, taken from unsorted whole blood, and germline DNA were extracted. The template, approximately 500 ng total RNA, yielded TCR beta cDNA made with a constant-region primer. A slightly modified ARM-PCR protocol with three nested multiplex PCR rounds produced these TCR beta libraries. TRBV1-TRBV30 forward primers and a C-beta reverse primer were used in the first two PCR rounds, which each ran for approximately 11 cycles. MiXCR was run by TCRdb on the multiplex PCR reads, yielding one entry per CDR3 protein. Among about 180,000 distinct CDR3 sequences listed, about 60% were seen once. The sample taken for sequencing was peripheral blood. Source of these receptors: a man aged 40-50 years with primary liver carcinoma and hepatitis B virus infection.

This clonotype was picked up a small number of times. Its ends do not fully match the called genes, so a read error is possible. This chain uses TRBV6-5 with TRBJ2-1; 7 bases line up with TRBD1. From germline, CDR1 is MNHEY and CDR2 SVGAGI. The length of the CDR3 is 14 residues. The CDR3 loop reads CVSSYNPTGQEQFF. CDR3 coding DNA: TGTGTCAGCAGTTACAACCCGACAGGGCAGGAGCAGTTCTTC.

In the case of this clonotype: Sequence at one end of the junction differs from germline and may be a read error. V usage is TRBV29-1 and J usage is TRBJ1-4; D is unclear. There are 13 residues in the CDR3. The germline gives CDR1 SQVTM, CDR2 ANQGSEA. CDR3 residues: CGVEEGSNEKLFF. In DNA form, the CDR3 reads TGCGGCGTTGAGGAGGGCTCTAATGAAAAACTGTTTTTT.

The chain links TRBV30 to TRBJ2-7; the D gene could be TRBD1 or TRBD2 (5 bases each). The germline V gene encodes CDR1 GTSNPN and CDR2 SVGIG (reference sequence). The CDR3 contains 14 residues. V dropped 0 bases and J dropped 6 bases, with 15 bases sitting between them. The chain's CDR3 is CAWSVGAYGGEQYF. The CDR3 nucleotides are TGTGCCTGGAGTGTTGGAGCATATGGGGGCGAGCAGTACTTC. Based on the CDR3 plus reference TRBV30 and TRBJ2-7, the full variable domain is SQTIHQWPATLVQPVGSPLSLECTVEGTSNPNLYWYRQAAGRGLQLLFYSVGIGQISSEVPQNLSASRPQDRQFILSSKKLLLSDSGFYLCAWSVGAYGGEQYFGPGTRLTVT.

Comment on this clonotype: Compared with germline, one end of the junction differs, possibly owing to a read error. V and J are TRBV13 and TRBJ2-5; D gene ambiguous. Germline V gene data show CDR1 as PRHDT and CDR2 as FYEKMQ (reference sequence). The CDR3 extends over 14 amino acids. Written as DNA, the CDR3 is TGTGCCAGCGGCTTAAGACGGAACCAAGAGACCCAGTACTTC. Its translation is CASGLRRNQETQYF.

The chain combines TRBV10-3 with TRBJ2-7; the D call may be TRBD1 or TRBD2 (5 bases each). The CDR3 sequence is 12 residues long. Germline-derived CDR1 and CDR2 are ENHRY and SYGVKD. In nucleotides, the CDR3 is TGTGTCATAGGGACGGGCTCCTACGAGCAGTACTTC. It translates to CVIGTGSYEQYF.

Remarks on this clonotype: The germline gene is not matched at one end of the junction; a read error may be the cause. The chain recombines TRBV11-2 with TRBJ2-1; a weak D match, TRBD1 (6 bases). Germline-derived CDR1 and CDR2 are SGHAT and FQNNGV. This CDR3 spans 14 amino acids. The CDR3, as DNA: TGTGCCATCAGCTCCGGGAAAGGGGGCAATGAGCAGTTCTTC. It encodes CAISSGKGGNEQFF. The variable domain in full, with the rest retrieved from reference TRBV11-2 and TRBJ2-1, is EAGVAQSPRYKIIEKRQSVAFWCNPISGHATLYWYQQILGQGPKLLIQFQNNGVVDDSQLPKDRFSAERLKGVDSTLKIQPAKLEDSAVYLCAISSGKGGNEQFFGPGTRLTVL.

A remark on this clonotype: Given the absence of the conserved phenylalanine or tryptophan at the CDR3 end, a read error is likely. J is TRBJ2-7 and V is TRBV4-1; maybe TRBD1 (6 bases). CDR1 MGHRA and CDR2 YSYEKL come from the germline V gene. V was pared by 0 bases and J by 6 bases, with 12 bases between. This CDR3 is 14 amino acids long. CDR3 loop: CASSQEGAAGEQYS. The CDR3 DNA reads as TGCGCCAGCAGCCAAGAGGGGGCGGCGGGCGAGCAGTACTCC.

This clonotype was detected only a few times. The chain has TRBV29-1 and TRBJ2-7; no clear D. V was trimmed by 6 bases and J by 1 base, leaving 10 bases between them. The CDR3 has 12 residues. Germline CDR1 is SQVTM and CDR2 is ANQGSEA. Written as DNA, the CDR3 is TGCAGCGTCTTGACCCCTTCCTACGAGCAGTACTTC. The encoded protein is CSVLTPSYEQYF.

With respect to this clonotype: A junction boundary mismatches the germline segment, possibly from a read error. V gene TRBV4-2 combines with J gene TRBJ2-3; D tentatively fits TRBD1 or TRBD2 (6 bases each). The CDR3 totals 15 residues. From germline, CDR1 is LGHNA and CDR2 YNFKEQ. The CDR3 reads CASGLEGGGGDTQCF. The CDR3, as DNA: TGTGCCAGCGGCCTTGAGGGGGGAGGAGGAGATACGCAGTGTTTT.

This clonotype was observed a few times. The chain joins TRBV12-5 to TRBJ2-1, with TRBD1 matching 9 bases. Germline V gene data show CDR1 as LGHNT and CDR2 as FRNRAP. CDR3 length: 15 residues. Unmatched junction bases numbered 1, after V lost 1 base and J lost 3 bases. The CDR3 nucleotides read TGTGCTAGTGGTTTGGGACAGGGGGACTACAATGAGCAGTTCTTC. It codes for CASGLGQGDYNEQFF. The complete variable domain, with remaining parts taken from reference TRBV12-5 and TRBJ2-1, reads DARVTQTPRHKVTEMGQEVTMRCQPILGHNTVFWYRQTMMQGLELLAYFRNRAPLDDSGMPKDRFSAEMPDATLATLKIQPSEPRDSAVYFCASGLGQGDYNEQFFGPGTRLTVL.

In the case of this clonotype: This may be a read error: a much more frequent sequence differs by one nucleotide. The J gene is TRBJ1-1, the V gene TRBV11-2, with 7 bases lining up with TRBD1. CDR3 length: 15 residues. CDR1 and CDR2 from the germline V gene are SGHAT and FQNNGV. This CDR3 is CASSPLGQGDTETFF. The CDR3 DNA follows: TGTGCCAGCAGCCCACTGGGGCAGGGGGATACTGAAACTTTCTTT.

With regard to this clonotype: Germline and junction disagree at one end, which may indicate a read error. V and J are TRBV7-9 and TRBJ2-6, with TRBD1 identical over 9 bases. The CDR3 totals 13 residues. Germline V lookup: CDR1 SEHNR, CDR2 FQNEAQ (reference sequence). The CDR3 region has the DNA TGTGCAAGCAGCTCCGGACAGGGGAACGTCCTGACTTTC. Its protein is CASSSGQGNVLTF.

The chain joins TRBV5-5 to TRBJ2-3; maybe TRBD2 (5 bases). Germline CDR1 SGHKS, CDR2 YYEKEE (reference sequence). Deletions cut 6 bases from V and 3 bases from J, with 17 bases between. The CDR3 length is 15 residues. CDR3 in amino acids: CASNPKGVTTDTQYF. The CDR3 region has the DNA TGTGCCAGCAACCCTAAGGGAGTTACGACAGATACGCAGTATTTT.

Regarding this clonotype: One junction end does not reproduce the germline sequence, and a read error may be involved. V gene TRBV11-2 combines with J gene TRBJ2-3, with 10 nucleotides matching TRBD1. The CDR3 loop spans 15 amino acids. Germline values: CDR1 SGHAT, CDR2 FQNNGV. The CDR3 reads CASNRTGGRADTQYF. CDR3 sequence (DNA): TGTGCCAGCAACCGGACAGGGGGACGGGCAGATACGCAATATTTT.

On this clonotype itself: Since no conserved phenylalanine or tryptophan closes the CDR3, a read error is the likely cause. This chain joins TRBV14 and TRBJ2-3; D remains ambiguous. Germline CDR1 SGHDN, CDR2 FVKESK. The CDR3 extends over 18 amino acids. Trimming took off 4 bases at V and 2 bases at J, with 22 bases between the two ends. CDR3 amino acids: CASSPVVSLPCSTDTQYL. CDR3 nucleotides: TGTGCCAGCAGCCCTGTCGTGTCACTCCCGTGCTCCACAGATACGCAGTATTTA.

This clonotype was recorded at least ten times. The gene calls are TRBV12-3 or TRBV12-4 and TRBJ2-7; possibly TRBD1 or TRBD2 for D (5 bases each). This CDR3 contains 14 residues. V shed 2 bases and J shed 5 bases, with 13 bases lying between them. CDR3 loop: CASSLSRGTHEQYF. In DNA, the CDR3 is TGTGCCAGCAGTTTATCGAGAGGGACCCACGAGCAGTACTTC.

As regards this clonotype: One end of the junction varies from germline; a read error may be responsible. This CDR3 is CASRSRSAAESFF. As DNA, the CDR3 is TGTGCCAGCAGGTCCCGGAGCGCGGCTGAATCTTTCTTT. This rearrangement joins TRBV11-2 to TRBJ1-1; D ambiguous. Germline loops: CDR1 SGHAT, CDR2 FQNNGV. The CDR3 runs 13 residues.

To note about this clonotype: With a much larger clone just one base away, this may be a read error. The chain recombines TRBV11-2 with TRBJ1-6; D possibly corresponds to TRBD1 (5 bases). Germline V gives CDR1 SGHAT, CDR2 FQNNGV. V was clipped by 8 bases and J by 0 bases, with 14 bases between them. CDR3 length equals 16 residues. The CDR3 loop reads CASGLGTLSYNSPLHF. The CDR3 DNA reads as TGTGCCAGCGGTTTAGGGACCCTCTCCTATAATTCACCCCTCCACTTT.

To note about this clonotype: The junction shows a germline mismatch at one end, possibly a read error. This sequence joins TRBV11-2 and TRBJ2-7; D is uncertain. CDR3 size: 14 residues. CDR1 and CDR2 from the germline V gene are SGHAT and FQNNGV. CDR3 region: CASRPEPSSYEQYF. In nucleotides, the CDR3 is TGCGCCAGCAGACCTGAGCCGAGCTCCTACGAGCAGTACTTC. The full variable domain, completed using reference TRBV11-2 and TRBJ2-7, is EAGVAQSPRYKIIEKRQSVAFWCNPISGHATLYWYQQILGQGPKLLIQFQNNGVVDDSQLPKDRFSAERLKGVDSTLKIQPAKLEDSAVYLCASRPEPSSYEQYFGPGTRLTVT.

For this clonotype: A read error is possible here, since a much larger clone lies one base away. The genes are TRBV5-6 and TRBJ2-7; 10 nucleotides match TRBD2. The germline gives CDR1 SGHDT, CDR2 YYEEEE. The V segment lost 7 bases and the J segment 3 bases; nucleotides outside the gene matches: 7. The CDR3 runs to 14 residues. This CDR3 reads CASHTSGKVYEQYF. The DNA of the CDR3 is TGTGCCAGCCATACTAGCGGGAAGGTCTACGAGCAGTACTTC.

V is TRBV5-1 and J is TRBJ2-5; 11 bases are a match to TRBD2. The CDR3 length is 17 residues. Germline V gene lookup returns CDR1 SGHRS and CDR2 YFSETQ. V gave up 4 bases and J gave up 0 bases; unmatched junction bases: 8. The CDR3: CASSGGLAGYYQETQYF. For the CDR3, the DNA is TGCGCCAGCAGCGGAGGACTAGCGGGTTATTACCAAGAGACCCAGTACTTC.

The V gene is TRBV4-1, the J gene TRBJ2-1; 8 bases are a match to TRBD2. J gave up 8 bases and V 0 bases, and 6 bases lay outside the gene matches. Per germline, CDR1 MGHRA and CDR2 YSYEKL. The length of the CDR3 is 15 residues. The CDR3: CASSQEQAGVYEQFF. CDR3 coding DNA: TGCGCCAGCAGCCAAGAGCAAGCGGGAGTCTATGAGCAGTTCTTC.

The rearrangement joins TRBV6-2 or TRBV6-3 to TRBJ2-7; 11 bases line up with TRBD2. Losses at the gene ends were 5 bases for V and 4 bases for J; bases not matched to a gene: 10. CDR1 and CDR2 (germline): MNHEY, SVGEGT. The CDR3 runs 16 residues. The CDR3 reads CASSIPLAGEEYEQYF. Here the CDR3 DNA reads TGTGCCAGCAGTATCCCACTAGCGGGAGAAGAGTACGAGCAGTACTTC.

The CDR3 sequence: CASNNGGQVYEQYF. CDR3 coding DNA: TGTGCCAGCAACAACGGGGGACAGGTTTACGAGCAGTACTTC. The chain uses TRBV6-5 and TRBJ2-7; 8 bases agree with TRBD1. The CDR3 has 14 amino acids. Germline CDR1 and CDR2: MNHEY and SVGAGI. V dropped 7 bases and J dropped 4; count of bases not matched to a gene: 9.

The V call is TRBV7-9, the J call TRBJ2-2; D is uncertain. V was trimmed by 1 base and J by 4 bases, leaving 10 bases between them. CDR1 is SEHNR, CDR2 FQNEAQ, per germline (reference sequence). This CDR3 spans 15 amino acids. The CDR3 is CASSLGDVGTGELFF. In nucleotides, the CDR3 is TGTGCCAGCAGCTTAGGCGACGTAGGCACCGGGGAGCTGTTTTTT.